This T cell receptor (beta chain) was documented in a study of immune cell composition in non-small cell lung cancer. TCRdb keeps only in-frame clones here, not all; method: immunoSEQ multiplex PCR. The data hold some 8,000 clones, with roughly 62% observed a single time. Sequenced material: lung tumor tissue. The source is a human donor with non-small cell lung cancer.

CDR3 sequence reads: CASRYPGQGYGYTF. In nucleotides, the CDR3 is TGTGCCAGCAGATATCCGGGACAGGGGTATGGCTACACCTTC. This chain joins TRBV6-1 and TRBJ1-2, with 10 bases fitting TRBD1. V dropped 6 bases and J dropped 5; count of bases not matched to a gene: 6. The germline gives CDR1 MNHNS, CDR2 SASEGT. The CDR3 consists of 14 residues.